Described below is a single T cell receptor (beta chain) sequence and its context. Its antigen is as yet unknown. The entry originates in a study of siplizumab effects on memory and regulatory T cells. Study-level findings and limits: Mappable alloreactive CD4+ clones came from Treg cells about 66% of the time on average with siplizumab, against roughly 29% in controls. There were only a minor fraction of alloreactive clones that mapped to unstimulated subsets.

Germline-derived CDR1 and CDR2 are LGHNT and FRNRAP. This CDR3 comprises 16 residues. V was clipped by 0 bases and J by 5 bases, with 14 bases between them. This table comes from immunoSEQ multiplex PCR, and its TCRdb copy is limited to in-frame clones, with some not included. Of roughly 92,000 clones listed, around 94% are singletons. Sequencing was carried out using non-Treg CD4+ T cells sorted from blood. The V gene is TRBV12-5, the J gene TRBJ2-1; D may match TRBD1 or TRBD2 (5 bases each). The receptor comes from a human donor in good health. CDR3 residues: CASGLVLTGGHNEQFF. The CDR3 DNA reads TGTGCTAGTGGTTTGGTCTTGACTGGGGGACACAATGAGCAGTTCTTC.